This T cell receptor (beta chain) is drawn from a study of T cell repertoires in cytomegalovirus infection. Across the study: Public TCR beta signatures provided an indication of both CMV infection and a matching HLA type.

Each CDR3 protein is one row after TCRdb ran MiXCR on the reads. Of 750,000 to 900,000 distinct CDR3 sequences listed, about 29% were seen once; the top ten hold over 10%. Germline-derived CDR1 and CDR2 are SGDLS and YYNGEE. V lost 7 bases, J lost 0 bases, and 14 bases lay in between. CDR3 length equals 15 residues. Of note for this clonotype: Antigen unknown.

The chain uses TRBV9 and TRBJ1-3, with no clear D. This receptor was obtained from a human donor in good health (CMV status not recorded). Some clones in this sample may be carry-over from other donors' samples. Specimen: cultured CD8+ T cells from PBMCs, collected from culture after CMV antigen stimulation. The chain's CDR3 is CASGLTASSGNTIYF. The CDR3 region has the DNA TGTGCCAGCGGACTGACGGCGAGCTCTGGAAACACCATATATTTT.